This T cell receptor (beta chain) was observed in a study of cytomegalovirus exposure and HLA in healthy donors. Regarding the study as a whole: Altogether, 164 TCR beta chains were recorded as cytomegalovirus-associated.

After removal of 1 base from V and 2 bases from J, the junction contained 5 bases not matched to a gene. Germline loops: CDR1 SEHNR, CDR2 FQNEAQ (reference sequence). The CDR3 contains 15 residues. Primers: 60 Vbeta forward and 13 Jbeta reverse. The method was immunoSEQ multiplex PCR; TCRdb's version includes in-frame clones alone and lacks a portion of them. The table records roughly 58,000 clones, roughly 84% of them present only once. A note on this clone: Its antigen is still unknown.

The clonotype was recovered from a human donor in good health. The gene calls are TRBV7-9 and TRBJ2-7; 7 nucleotides agree with TRBD2. Source material: PBMCs. CDR3 DNA sequence: TGTGCCAGCAGCTTAGGGCTAGCGGTAACCTACGAGCAGTACTTC. Amino acid sequence: CASSLGLAVTYEQYF.